This T cell receptor beta chain is from a study of cytotoxic CD8 clonotypes in ibrutinib-treated CLL. About the research overall: By median roughly 62 months, about twelve had progressed and around 14 stayed remitted; responses had been 2 complete and roughly 24 partial.

V lost 2 bases to trimming and J lost 11 bases; unmatched junction nucleotides: 9. CDR3 length equals 15 residues. Germline loops: CDR1 SGHRS, CDR2 YFSETQ. Sequencing used immunoSEQ multiplex PCR; TCRdb keeps in-frame clones, though not all of them. The sample carries some 350,000 clones, roughly two thirds recorded once. The sequence was collected from a human donor with chronic lymphocytic leukemia. The source material was PBMCs, sampled after 36 months of ibrutinib treatment. This rearrangement joins TRBV5-1 to TRBJ2-3; TRBD2 matches at 12 bases. DNA of the CDR3: TGCGCCAGCAGCTTACGAGGGACTAGCGGGTTTGGGCAGTATTTT. Its protein is CASSLRGTSGFGQYF. Looking up the rest from reference TRBV5-1 and TRBJ2-3 gives the full variable domain: KAGVTQTPRYLIKTRGQQVTLSCSPISGHRSVSWYQQTPGQGLQFLFEYFSETQRNKGNFPGRFSGRQFSNSRSEMNVSTLELGDSALYLCASSLRGTSGFGQYFGPGTRLTVL.